A selection of T cell receptor beta chains follows, all from one sample in a study of cytomegalovirus exposure and HLA in healthy donors. Sequencing was performed with immunoSEQ multiplex PCR; in TCRdb, only in-frame clones are kept and a portion is missing. The table includes about 240,000 clones, about 80% detected once. The sequenced sample was PBMCs. Every receptor here comes from a woman in her sixties in good health and CMV-seropositive. Each CDR3 is given with its conserved first and last residue. Each record gives: V gene, CDR3 protein.

TRBV5-8	CASFAPGQRNYGYTF
TRBV9	CASSVVGPGANVLTF
TRBV7-9	CASSSPRAGGKNEQYF
TRBV7-9	CASSLTGPGETQYF
TRBV5-1	CASSFITSGRGETQYF
TRBV18	CASSSSGNEQFF
TRBV6-5	CASSETANTGELFF
TRBV18	CASSADRGEQYF
TRBV7-3	CASSPGTSGRGGSRTDTQYF
TRBV2	CASSPTSGTFNEQFF
TRBV11-2	CASSRLTGLNYGYTF
TRBV7-3	CASSSPRGGTYEQYF
TRBV6-5	CASKGQGFGNQPQHF
TRBV7-9	CSSTSGRGFGYTF
TRBV6-6	CASSPRAGVWETQYF
TRBV5-1	CASSLRPRSTDTQYF
TRBV6-1	CASIRTGDPYGYTF
TRBV15	CATSRDRIYEQYF
TRBV18	CASSPLPVDTEAFF
TRBV29-1	CSVRGTSKTNTEAFF
TRBV5-1	CASSWGGQGASEQYF
TRBV27	CASARDISYEQYF
TRBV20-1	CSARERTEAFF
TRBV27	CASSLAGTNYGYTF
TRBV7-2	CASSPQVGGLSYEQYF
TRBV2	CASSVGQKNTEAFF
TRBV5-1	CASSLAQGALGNTIYF
TRBV6-1	CASLSRTNTDTQYF